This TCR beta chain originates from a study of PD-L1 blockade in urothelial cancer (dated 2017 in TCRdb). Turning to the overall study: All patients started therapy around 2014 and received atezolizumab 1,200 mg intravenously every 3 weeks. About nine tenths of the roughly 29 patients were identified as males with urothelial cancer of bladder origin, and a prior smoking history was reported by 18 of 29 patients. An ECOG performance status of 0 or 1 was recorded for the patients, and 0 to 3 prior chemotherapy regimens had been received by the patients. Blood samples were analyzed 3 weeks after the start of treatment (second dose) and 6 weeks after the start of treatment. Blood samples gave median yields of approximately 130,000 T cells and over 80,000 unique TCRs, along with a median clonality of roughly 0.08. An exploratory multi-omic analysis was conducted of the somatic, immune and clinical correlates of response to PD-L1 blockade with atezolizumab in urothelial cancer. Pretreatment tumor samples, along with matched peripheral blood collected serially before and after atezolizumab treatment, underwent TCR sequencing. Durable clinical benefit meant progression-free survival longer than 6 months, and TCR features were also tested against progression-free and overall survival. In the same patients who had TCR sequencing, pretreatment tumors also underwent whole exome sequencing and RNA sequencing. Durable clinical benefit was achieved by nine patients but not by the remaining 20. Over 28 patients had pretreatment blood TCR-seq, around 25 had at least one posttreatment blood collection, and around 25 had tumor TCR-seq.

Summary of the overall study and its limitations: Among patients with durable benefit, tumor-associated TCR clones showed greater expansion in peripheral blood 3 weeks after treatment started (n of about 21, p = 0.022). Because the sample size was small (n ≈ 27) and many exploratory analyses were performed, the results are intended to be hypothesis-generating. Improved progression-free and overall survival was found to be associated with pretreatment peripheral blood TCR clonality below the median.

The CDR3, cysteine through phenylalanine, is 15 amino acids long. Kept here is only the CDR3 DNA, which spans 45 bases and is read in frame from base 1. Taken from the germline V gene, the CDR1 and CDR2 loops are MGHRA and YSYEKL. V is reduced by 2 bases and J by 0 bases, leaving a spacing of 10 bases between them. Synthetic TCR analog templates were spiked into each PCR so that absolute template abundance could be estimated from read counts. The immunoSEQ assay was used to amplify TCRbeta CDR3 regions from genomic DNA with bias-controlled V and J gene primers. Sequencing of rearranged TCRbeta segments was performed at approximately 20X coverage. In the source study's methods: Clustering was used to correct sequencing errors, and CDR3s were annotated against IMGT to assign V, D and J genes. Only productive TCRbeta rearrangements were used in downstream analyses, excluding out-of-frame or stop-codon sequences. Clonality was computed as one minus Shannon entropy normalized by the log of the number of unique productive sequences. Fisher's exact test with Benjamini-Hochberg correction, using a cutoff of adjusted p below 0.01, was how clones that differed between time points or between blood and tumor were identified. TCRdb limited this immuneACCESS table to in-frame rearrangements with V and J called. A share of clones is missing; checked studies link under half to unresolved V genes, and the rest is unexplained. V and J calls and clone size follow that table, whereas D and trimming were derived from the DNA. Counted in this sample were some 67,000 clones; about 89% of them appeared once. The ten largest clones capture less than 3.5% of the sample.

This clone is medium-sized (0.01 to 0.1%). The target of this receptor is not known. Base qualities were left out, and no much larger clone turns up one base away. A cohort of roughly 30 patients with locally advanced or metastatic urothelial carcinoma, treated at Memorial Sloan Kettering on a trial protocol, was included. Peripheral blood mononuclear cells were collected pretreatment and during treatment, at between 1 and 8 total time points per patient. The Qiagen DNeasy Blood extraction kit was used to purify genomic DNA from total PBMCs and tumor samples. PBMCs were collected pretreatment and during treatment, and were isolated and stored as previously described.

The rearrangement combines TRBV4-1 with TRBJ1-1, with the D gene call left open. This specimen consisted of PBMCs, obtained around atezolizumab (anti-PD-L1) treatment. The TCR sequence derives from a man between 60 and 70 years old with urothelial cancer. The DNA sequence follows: TGCGCCAGCAGCCAATACCGCGGGATGAACACTGAAGCTTTCTTT. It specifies CASSQYRGMNTEAFF.